The 21 T cell receptor beta chains below all came from one sample that was sequenced in a study of T cells in Graves' hyperthyroidism and ophthalmopathy. The CDR3 regions of TCR beta were amplified from RNA transcripts. The primer set for the first-round RT-PCR of the TCR CDR3 was HTBI. TCRdb re-called the multiplex PCR reads with MiXCR, one entry per CDR3 protein. The sample has more than 350,000 distinct CDR3 sequences, about a sixth seen once. Input material: blood. The receptors come from a woman in her twenties or thirties with Graves' hyperthyroidism that later progressed to Graves' ophthalmopathy.

This clonotype was picked up many times. V is TRBV24-1 and J is TRBJ2-3; D unclear. V lost 0 bases, J lost 3 bases, and 15 bases lay in between. This CDR3 comprises 17 residues. Germline V gives CDR1 KGHDR, CDR2 SFDVKD. CDR3 coding DNA: TGTGCCACCAGTGATTTGGTCCCAGTTGGCGGAACAGATACGCAGTATTTT. Amino acids: CATSDLVPVGGTDTQYF.

The chain employs TRBV5-4 and TRBJ1-2; maybe TRBD1 (5 bases). Germline lookup yields CDR1 SGHNT and CDR2 YYREEE (reference sequence). The CDR3 extends over 16 amino acids. V lost 6 bases to trimming and J lost 4 bases, with 22 bases between them. The chain's CDR3 is CASTPGSQGLTYGYTF. CDR3 nucleotides: TGTGCCAGCACCCCGGGGAGCCAGGGACTTACCTATGGCTACACCTTC.

This clonotype appeared a few times. One end of the junction does not line up with germline, which may come from a read error. This sequence joins TRBV5-1 and TRBJ2-5, with TRBD2 as a possible D gene (6 bases). Germline V gene data show CDR1 as SGHRS and CDR2 as YFSETQ. The CDR3 has 14 amino acids. DNA for the CDR3: TGCGCCAGCAGCTTTTTTAGCGGACAAGAGTCCCAGTACTTC. It codes for CASSFFSGQESQYF.

This clonotype occurred a few times. The chain employs TRBV11-2 and TRBJ2-1; 8 nucleotides agree with TRBD2. This CDR3 has 17 amino acids. Germline trimming cut 3 bases from V and 8 bases from J; bases unmatched to any gene: 15. Germline V lookup: CDR1 SGHAT, CDR2 FQNNGV. The CDR3 region is CASSLWSMLAGSDEQFF. The CDR3 DNA sequence: TGTGCCAGCAGCTTGTGGTCGATGTTAGCGGGAAGTGATGAGCAGTTCTTC.

CDR3 region: CATSRVPGIGELFF. CDR3 coding DNA: TGTGCCACCTCTCGGGTCCCTGGCATCGGGGAGCTGTTTTTT. The genes are TRBV19 and TRBJ2-2; no clear D. The CDR3 spans 14 residues. Looked up from germline, CDR1 is LNHDA and CDR2 is SQIVND (reference sequence). V shed 10 bases and J shed 7 bases, with 19 bases lying between them.

The V and J genes are TRBV5-5 and TRBJ2-5; D is perhaps TRBD2 (6 bases). Germline CDR1 is SGHKS and CDR2 is YYEKEE (reference sequence). There are 15 residues in the CDR3. V lost 2 bases to trimming and J lost 2 bases, with 13 bases between them. The chain's CDR3 is CASSFETRAQETQYF. The CDR3 DNA follows: TGTGCCAGCAGCTTCGAGACTAGGGCTCAAGAGACCCAGTACTTC.

In this sample, this clonotype turned up many times. DNA for the CDR3: TGTGCCAGCAGCCGAGATACCGGGACTAGAGACAATGAGCAGTTCTTC. Translation: CASSRDTGTRDNEQFF. This chain uses TRBV28 with TRBJ2-1; 8 nucleotides align to TRBD2. The CDR3 has 16 residues. Per germline, CDR1 MDHEN and CDR2 SYDVKM. V lost 6 bases and J lost 5; bases outside the gene matches: 12.

Ten or more counts support this clonotype. This chain joins TRBV27 and TRBJ1-2, with 9 bases matching TRBD1. Germline V gene data show CDR1 as MNHEY and CDR2 as SMNVEV (reference sequence). This CDR3 has 13 amino acids. The J segment lost 4 bases and the V segment lost 4 bases, leaving 1 base of the junction unmatched. CDR3 residues: CASSSTGGYGYTF. DNA for the CDR3: TGTGCCAGCAGTTCGACAGGGGGCTATGGCTACACCTTC.

This clonotype was counted at least ten times. The genes are TRBV5-1 and TRBJ2-3; no definite D call. The length of the CDR3 is 12 residues. V gave up 6 bases and J gave up 0 bases, with 5 bases separating them. CDR1 is SGHRS and CDR2 is YFSETQ in the germline V gene. This CDR3 is CASKGSTDTQYF. Here the CDR3 DNA reads TGCGCCAGCAAAGGCAGCACAGATACGCAGTATTTT.

This clonotype was seen many times. This rearrangement joins TRBV12-3 or TRBV12-4 to TRBJ1-6; the D gene is possibly TRBD1 (6 bases). This CDR3 has 14 amino acids. The V end was cut by 8 bases, the J end by 5 bases, with 13 bases between. The CDR3 spells CASALGGNNSPLHF. DNA for the CDR3: TGTGCCAGCGCCTTAGGGGGAAATAATTCACCCCTCCACTTT.

This clonotype has more than one count but fewer than ten. The gene calls are TRBV7-9 and TRBJ1-2, with TRBD1 identical over 7 bases. This CDR3 region has 13 residues. Looked up from germline, CDR1 is SEHNR and CDR2 is FQNEAQ (reference sequence). V was clipped by 5 bases and J by 4 bases; unmatched bases: 4. The chain's CDR3 is CASSQDRSYGYTF. The CDR3 region has the DNA TGTGCCAGCAGCCAGGACAGGAGCTATGGCTACACCTTC.

This clonotype was found many times. The chain recombines TRBV6-2 or TRBV6-3 with TRBJ1-6; D perhaps matches TRBD1 (5 bases). The CDR3 covers 15 residues. Germline CDR1 and CDR2: MNHEY and SVGEGT. Trimming cost V 2 bases and J 5 bases, with 10 bases left between them. CDR3 sequence: CASSYGTGDNSPLHF. The CDR3 DNA follows: TGTGCCAGCAGTTACGGGACGGGAGATAATTCACCCCTCCACTTT.

This clonotype has just a few counts. The J gene is TRBJ2-5, the V gene TRBV7-2, with 7 positions matching TRBD2. Looked up from germline, CDR1 is SGHTA and CDR2 is FQGNSA. The CDR3 runs 15 residues. V trimming: 4 bases; J trimming: 5 bases; junction bases outside the gene matches: 10. Here the CDR3 DNA reads TGTGCCAGCAGCTCCGCCGGACTAGGCCCGGAGACCCAGTACTTC. Protein product: CASSSAGLGPETQYF.

This clonotype was counted at least ten times. J is TRBJ2-7 and V is TRBV30; the D is unclear. V lost 4 bases, J lost 0 bases, and 13 bases lay in between. CDR3 length: 14 amino acids. In germline, CDR1 is GTSNPN, CDR2 SVGIG (reference sequence). Written as DNA, the CDR3 is TGTGCCTGGATGGGGTCCTCGAGCTCCTACGAGCAGTACTTC. As protein: CAWMGSSSSYEQYF.

This clonotype was detected ten times or more. This chain joins TRBV3-1 and TRBJ2-1; D remains unclear. V gave up 0 bases and J gave up 2 bases, with 11 bases separating them. The germline V gene encodes CDR1 LGHDT and CDR2 YNNKEL (reference sequence). This CDR3 region has 16 residues. Written as DNA, the CDR3 is TGTGCCAGCAGCCAAGATCTGGCGGAAACCTACAATGAGCAGTTCTTC. Amino acids: CASSQDLAETYNEQFF.

This clonotype was seen ten or more times. This chain uses TRBV28 with TRBJ2-7; tentative D call: TRBD1 (6 bases). CDR1 is MDHEN and CDR2 is SYDVKM in the germline V gene. The V end lost 1 base, the J end lost 6 bases, and 13 bases lay between the germline ends. This CDR3 is 14 amino acids long. The CDR3 loop reads CASSLLGTSGEQYF. CDR3 DNA sequence: TGTGCCAGCAGTTTATTGGGGACATCTGGCGAGCAGTACTTC.

This clonotype occurred many times. This chain connects TRBV7-6 to TRBJ2-1, with 8 positions matching TRBD2. In germline, CDR1 is SGHVS, CDR2 FNYEAQ. The V and J ends lost 1 base and 4 bases, in that order; junction bases with no gene match: 3. CDR3 size: 15 residues. The CDR3 nucleotides read TGTGCCAGCAGCTTAGAAGCGGGAGAGTACAATGAGCAGTTCTTC. Amino acids: CASSLEAGEYNEQFF. Using reference TRBV7-6 and TRBJ2-1 for the parts outside the CDR3, the full variable domain is GAGVSQSPRYKVTKRGQDVALRCDPISGHVSLYWYRQALGQGPEFLTYFNYEAQQDKSGLPNDRFSAERPEGSISTLTIQRTEQRDSAMYRCASSLEAGEYNEQFFGPGTRLTVL.

This clonotype was detected only a few times. The chain carries TRBV30 and TRBJ2-3; possibly TRBD1 for D (5 bases). The germline V and J ends were trimmed by 0 bases and 2 bases, with 9 bases remaining between them. Germline CDR1 GTSNPN, CDR2 SVGIG (reference sequence). This CDR3 spans 14 amino acids. CDR3 region: CAWSVGGATDTQYF. Here the CDR3 DNA reads TGTGCCTGGAGTGTAGGTGGGGCCACAGATACGCAGTATTTT.

This clonotype was counted at least ten times. The chain joins TRBV19 to TRBJ1-5; tentatively, D is TRBD1 (5 bases). The length of the CDR3 is 12 residues. Germline lookup yields CDR1 LNHDA and CDR2 SQIVND (reference sequence). V was trimmed by 3 bases and J by 6 bases, leaving 6 bases between them. CDR3 residues: CASSMQGQPQHF. Written as DNA, the CDR3 is TGTGCCAGTAGTATGCAGGGTCAGCCCCAGCATTTT.

The sample holds many counts of this clonotype. The rearrangement uses TRBV11-1 and TRBJ1-2; perhaps TRBD1 as D (5 bases). The germline CDR1 and CDR2 sequences are SGHAT and FQDESV (reference sequence). This CDR3 is 15 amino acids long. Trimming cost V 5 bases and J 3 bases, with 16 bases left between them. This CDR3 is CASSHYRGPDYGYTF. CDR3 DNA: TGTGCCAGCAGCCATTATCGGGGCCCGGACTATGGCTACACCTTC.

This clonotype came up many times. The genes are TRBV27 and TRBJ1-1; 7 bases match TRBD1. From germline, CDR1 is MNHEY and CDR2 SMNVEV (reference sequence). The length of the CDR3 is 15 residues. V gave up 4 bases and J gave up 11 bases; unmatched junction bases: 16. This CDR3 is CASSSNLAGTARAFF. CDR3 coding DNA: TGTGCCAGCAGTTCCAACCTAGCAGGGACAGCTAGGGCTTTCTTT.